This T cell receptor beta chain comes out of a study of T cell responses to AZD1222 COVID-19 vaccine (dated by TCRdb to about 2021). Notes on the research overall: AZD1222 recipients given second doses at about 4 weeks or at about 12 weeks were pooled, since spike-specific TCR depth and breadth were not found to differ between the two schedules. Trial participants were enrolled by age into 18-55, 56-69 and 70-plus year subgroups, with about 150, 28 and 57 TCR-sequenced participants respectively. A total of 233 trial participants underwent TCR sequencing, of whom around 200 received two doses of AZD1222 and 26 received two doses of the MenACWY control vaccine.

Reading the label with the study, this specimen's time point is: baseline before first vaccination. The vaccinee samples were drawn from two UK trials, COV001 and COV002, one of which was a single-blind randomized controlled phase 2/3 trial testing AZD1222 (ChAdOx1 nCoV-19) in healthy adults. For TCRbeta chain sequencing, PBMC samples from trial participants were taken at day 0 and at day 28 after the second dose. Inclusive of the bounding cysteine and phenylalanine, the CDR3 is 14 residues long. Left in the record is the CDR3 DNA by itself, 42 bases read in frame from the first base. Comment on this clone: The antigen this receptor binds is unknown. No base quality values were provided; no much bigger clone lies one nucleotide off.

The CDR3 regions of human TCRbeta chains were analyzed by immunosequencing. As for the original processing: TCRs in the repertoires were compared against a reference library of SARS-CoV-2-specific TCRs that had been generated with the MIRA antigen-specificity platform. Breadth was defined as the fraction of unique TCRs that were SARS-CoV-2-associated, and depth was defined as the fraction of total T cells that were SARS-CoV-2-associated. Using the MIRA data, each spike-specific TCR was assigned both to the spike region to which the TCR was reactive and to a CD4 or CD8 class. Log10-transformed breadth and depth values were compared by one-way ANOVA with Sidak's multiple comparisons tests. The table was pulled from immuneACCESS by TCRdb, which kept in-frame rearrangements only. Such tables lose some clones; where checked, under half of the loss comes from unresolved V genes, and the rest has no known cause. V and J calls plus clone size are reproduced from that table; the DNA served to infer D and trimming. The sample table holds about 120,000 clones, of which roughly 89% were seen once. The top ten hold less than 30% of the sample.

What the work shows at the level of the full study, not this receptor alone: Vaccine-associated CD4 TCRs spanned the whole spike protein, with dominant responses in regions 160-218 and 743-854. Because no samples from the day 14 peak response were available, repertoires could be characterized only after the peak T cell response. Most participants were white British and females outnumbered males, and the authors suggested that clonal diversity may have been underestimated. Reportedly, close to half of the unique spike-specific TCRs recognized epitopes lying outside the regions that are mutated in the B.1.351 and B.1.1.7 variants. In the small 56-69-year group, the increase in depth fell short of significance, most likely because of low power. After two AZD1222 doses, spike-specific TCR breadth and depth were significantly higher than at day 0 and than in MenACWY recipients. Conclusions about previously exposed vaccinees are limited, since just 6 or 7 AZD1222 recipients were seropositive for SARS-CoV-2 at baseline.

This receptor was obtained from an adult in good health. Recombination linked TRBV21-1 to TRBJ2-5. TRBV21-1 is deemed a pseudogene. The source was peripheral blood, collected on day 0 of AZD1222 vaccination. The DNA is as follows: TGTGCCAGCAGCAAAGAGGCCATTCAAGAGACCCAGTACTTC. This gives the protein CASSKEAIQETQYF.